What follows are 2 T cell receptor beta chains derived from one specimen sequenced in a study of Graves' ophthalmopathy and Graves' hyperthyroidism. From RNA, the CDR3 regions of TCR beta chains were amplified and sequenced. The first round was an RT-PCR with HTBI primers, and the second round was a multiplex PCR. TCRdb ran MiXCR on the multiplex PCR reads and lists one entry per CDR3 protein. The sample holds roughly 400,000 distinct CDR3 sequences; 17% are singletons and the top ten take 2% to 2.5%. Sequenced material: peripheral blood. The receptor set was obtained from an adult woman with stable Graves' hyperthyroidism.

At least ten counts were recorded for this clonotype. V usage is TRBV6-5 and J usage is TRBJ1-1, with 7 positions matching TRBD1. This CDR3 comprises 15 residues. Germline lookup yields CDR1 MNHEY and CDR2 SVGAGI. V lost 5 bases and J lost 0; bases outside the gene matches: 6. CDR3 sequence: CASSTGTAMNTEAFF. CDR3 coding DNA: TGTGCCAGCAGTACCGGGACAGCGATGAACACTGAAGCTTTCTTT.

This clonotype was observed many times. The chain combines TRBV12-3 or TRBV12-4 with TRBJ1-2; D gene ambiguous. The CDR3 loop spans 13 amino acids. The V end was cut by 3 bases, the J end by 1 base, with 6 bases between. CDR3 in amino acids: CASSFGFNYGYTF. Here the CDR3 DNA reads TGTGCCAGCAGTTTTGGGTTTAACTATGGCTACACCTTC.